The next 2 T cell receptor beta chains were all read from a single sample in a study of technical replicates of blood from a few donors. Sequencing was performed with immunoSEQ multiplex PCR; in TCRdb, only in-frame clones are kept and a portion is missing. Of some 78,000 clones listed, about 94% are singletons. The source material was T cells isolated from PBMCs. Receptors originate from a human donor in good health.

The chain's CDR3 is CASSEKGEEFNTEAFF. CDR3 coding DNA: TGTGCCAGCAGTGAAAAGGGAGAGGAATTTAACACTGAAGCTTTCTTT. The rearrangement links TRBV6-1 to TRBJ1-1; no clear D. The CDR3 has 16 residues. With 2 bases removed from V and 2 bases from J, the gap between germline ends came to 15 bases. The germline V gene has CDR1 MNHNS and CDR2 SASEGT.

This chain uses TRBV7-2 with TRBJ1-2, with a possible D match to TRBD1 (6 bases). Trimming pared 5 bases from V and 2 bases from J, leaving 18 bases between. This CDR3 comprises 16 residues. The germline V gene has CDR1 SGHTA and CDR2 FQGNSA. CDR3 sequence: CASSTAFRTANYGYTF. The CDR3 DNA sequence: TGTGCCAGCAGCACAGCGTTTAGGACAGCCAACTATGGCTACACCTTC.